A single sample is the source of the 23 T cell receptor beta chains below, sequenced in a study of CD8+ T cells in alopecia areata. Reverse transcription of extracted RNA yielded cDNA, which provided the sequencing template. TCRdb's copy holds only in-frame clones and misses some; the assay was immunoSEQ multiplex PCR. The sample includes about 130,000 clones, 58% seen only once; the top ten take 4.5%. The sequencing here drew on CD4+ T cells sorted from blood, taken at week 0. The receptors derive from a human donor with alopecia areata.

The V gene is TRBV5-6, the J gene TRBJ2-4; 10 bases fit TRBD1. Per the germline V gene, CDR1 is SGHDT and CDR2 is YYEEEE. Losses at the gene ends were 6 bases for V and 9 bases for J; bases not matched to a gene: 9. This CDR3 is 14 amino acids long. In nucleotides, the CDR3 is TGTGCCAGCACCCGACGGGACAGGGGAGGCATTCAGTACTTC. Translating it yields CASTRRDRGGIQYF.

This chain links TRBV6-6 with TRBJ2-7; 10 nucleotides align to TRBD2. This CDR3 comprises 13 residues. With V trimmed by 5 bases and J by 3 bases, 1 base remained unmatched. Germline V CDR1 and CDR2: MNHNY, SVGAGI (reference sequence). The CDR3 coding sequence is TGTGCCAGCAGTAGGACTAGCGGCTACGAGCAGTACTTC. Translating gives CASSRTSGYEQYF.

The chain carries TRBV7-2 and TRBJ2-1, with TRBD2 matching over 15 bases. Trimming at V came to 4 bases and at J to 6 bases, leaving 4 bases not matched to a gene. The germline gives CDR1 SGHTA, CDR2 FQGNSA. The CDR3 sequence is 16 residues long. CDR3 in DNA: TGTGCCAGCAGCTCCGGACTAGCGGGGGGGCTCAATGAGCAGTTCTTC. Residues: CASSSGLAGGLNEQFF.

The chain links TRBV7-2 to TRBJ2-2, with a weak D call TRBD2 (6 bases). V lost 5 bases and J lost 6, with 13 bases in between. This CDR3 region has 14 residues. Germline values: CDR1 SGHTA, CDR2 FQGNSA. The CDR3 loop reads CASSPSGTSGELFF. CDR3 DNA sequence: TGTGCCAGCAGCCCATCCGGGACTTCCGGGGAGCTGTTTTTT.

This clone was seen only a few times. The chain employs TRBV5-6 and TRBJ2-7; 9 nucleotides match TRBD1. Germline loops: CDR1 SGHDT, CDR2 YYEEEE. This CDR3 comprises 14 residues. J was trimmed by 5 bases and V by 4 bases; bases with no gene match: 7. Here the CDR3 DNA reads TGTGCCAGCAGCATACCGGGACAGGGCCACGAGCAGTACTTC. Protein product: CASSIPGQGHEQYF. The full variable domain, in which reference TRBV5-6 and TRBJ2-7 provide the parts outside the CDR3, is DAGVTQSPTHLIKTRGQQVTLRCSPKSGHDTVSWYQQALGQGPQFIFQYYEEEERQRGNFPDRFSGHQFPNYSSELNVNALLLGDSALYLCASSIPGQGHEQYFGPGTRLTVT.

The rearrangement joins TRBV4-3 to TRBJ2-1, with TRBD2 matching 9 bases. Germline V lookup: CDR1 LGHNA, CDR2 YSLEER. The ends lost 0 bases at V and 5 bases at J; junction bases unmatched: 11. CDR3 length: 18 residues. The CDR3 DNA reads as TGCGCCAGCAGCCAAGAATTGCTTGGACTAGCGAAGAACAATGAGCAGTTCTTC. Translating it yields CASSQELLGLAKNNEQFF.

The V and J genes are TRBV7-2 and TRBJ2-2; D possibly corresponds to TRBD1 (6 bases). Germline V CDR1 and CDR2: SGHTA, FQGNSA. Trimming shortened V by 5 bases and J by 3 bases, and 10 bases separated the two germline ends. CDR3 length: 14 residues. The CDR3 reads CASSPGADTGELFF. In DNA form, the CDR3 reads TGTGCCAGCAGCCCAGGGGCTGACACCGGGGAGCTGTTTTTT.

The chain employs TRBV28 and TRBJ2-5; no definite D call. The length of the CDR3 is 16 residues. Trimming shortened V by 2 bases and J by 1 base, and 14 bases separated the two germline ends. The germline gives CDR1 MDHEN, CDR2 SYDVKM. As DNA, the CDR3 is TGTGCCAGCAGTTTAATGGGGTTGGGGATCCAAGAGACCCAGTACTTC. Amino acid sequence: CASSLMGLGIQETQYF.

This clone was counted only a few times. V usage is TRBV5-1 and J usage is TRBJ2-7; 11 nucleotides agree with TRBD2. V lost 0 bases to trimming and J lost 3 bases; unmatched junction nucleotides: 5. The germline V gene has CDR1 SGHRS and CDR2 YFSETQ. The CDR3 length is 16 residues. The CDR3 bases are TGCGCCAGCAGCTTGGACTCAGGACTAGCGGGCTACGAGCAGTACTTC. This sequence encodes CASSLDSGLAGYEQYF.

This clone appeared a few times. CDR3 sequence (DNA): TGTGCCAGCAGCGGGCGAGAGACCCAGTACTTC. This sequence encodes CASSGRETQYF. This sequence joins TRBV7-9 and TRBJ2-5; D unresolved. The CDR3 extends over 11 amino acids. Trimming pared 5 bases from V and 4 bases from J, leaving 5 bases between. The germline V gene encodes CDR1 SEHNR and CDR2 FQNEAQ (reference sequence).

The chain uses TRBV5-1 and TRBJ2-1; 8 bases map to TRBD1. After removal of 2 bases from V and 2 bases from J, the junction contained 3 bases not matched to a gene. The V gene's germline CDR1 is SGHRS and CDR2 YFSETQ. CDR3 length: 15 amino acids. The DNA for the CDR3 is TGCGCCAGCAGCTTTGGCAGGGGGCCCTACAATGAGCAGTTCTTC. Amino acid sequence: CASSFGRGPYNEQFF. Full variable domain (outside the CDR3, taken from reference TRBV5-1 and TRBJ2-1): KAGVTQTPRYLIKTRGQQVTLSCSPISGHRSVSWYQQTPGQGLQFLFEYFSETQRNKGNFPGRFSGRQFSNSRSEMNVSTLELGDSALYLCASSFGRGPYNEQFFGPGTRLTVL.

CDR3 sequence reads: CAWSETGKWDTQYF. The CDR3 DNA reads TGTGCCTGGAGTGAGACAGGGAAGTGGGATACGCAGTATTTT. The chain has TRBV30 and TRBJ2-3; TRBD1 matches 7 bases. CDR1 GTSNPN and CDR2 SVGIG come from the germline V gene (reference sequence). This CDR3 is 14 amino acids long. J lost 6 bases, V lost 1 base, and 7 bases had no gene match.

In DNA form, the CDR3 reads TGTGCCATCAGGTCGAATAGTGGAGATCAAGAGACCCAGTACTTC. Amino acids: CAIRSNSGDQETQYF. The V call is TRBV10-3, the J call TRBJ2-5, with D unresolved. Germline CDR1 ENHRY, CDR2 SYGVKD. This CDR3 has 15 residues. V shed 6 bases and J shed 2 bases, with 16 bases lying between them.

The sample holds a few counts of this clone. The V gene is TRBV25-1, the J gene TRBJ2-5; 9 positions agree with TRBD2. The CDR3 contains 16 residues. Germline CDR1 reads MGHDK; CDR2 reads SYGVNS. Unmatched junction bases numbered 10, after V lost 5 bases and J lost 3 bases. CDR3 nucleotides: TGTGCCAGCAGTTCGGCAAGGCTAGCGGGAAAAGAGACCCAGTACTTC. Translating gives CASSSARLAGKETQYF.

The rearrangement uses TRBV21-1 and TRBJ2-5. TRBV21-1 represents a pseudogene. This CDR3 spans 15 amino acids. The CDR3 is CASSKGGRDRETQYF. CDR3 DNA sequence: TGTGCCAGCAGCAAAGGAGGTCGGGACCGGGAGACCCAGTACTTC.

The V gene is TRBV11-3, the J gene TRBJ2-7; no definite D call. The V end was cut by 5 bases, the J end by 0 bases, with 11 bases between. The CDR3 consists of 14 residues. In germline, CDR1 is SGHNT, CDR2 YENEEA. CDR3 coding DNA: TGTGCCAGCAGCCCGACGGCCCTCTCCTACGAGCAGTACTTC. Its translation: CASSPTALSYEQYF.

The gene calls are TRBV5-6 and TRBJ1-1, with D perhaps TRBD1 (6 bases). From germline, CDR1 is SGHDT and CDR2 YYEEEE. The CDR3 sequence is 14 residues long. The V end lost 4 bases, the J end lost 1 base, and 11 bases lay between the germline ends. The CDR3 region has the DNA TGTGCCAGCAGCAAGGACAGAAGGAACACTGAAGCTTTCTTT. It encodes CASSKDRRNTEAFF.

The V gene is TRBV2, the J gene TRBJ2-2; TRBD1 matches 7 bases. From germline, CDR1 is SNHLY and CDR2 FYNNEI. This CDR3 contains 14 residues. J lost 5 bases, V lost 4 bases, and 4 bases had no gene match. The CDR3 loop is CASSADRVTGELFF. CDR3 bases: TGTGCCAGCAGTGCCGACAGGGTTACCGGGGAGCTGTTTTTT.

This clone has just a few counts. The chain has TRBV28 and TRBJ2-4, with D perhaps matching TRBD1 (5 bases). Looked up from germline, CDR1 is MDHEN and CDR2 is SYDVKM. The CDR3 contains 13 residues. V was cut by 6 bases and J by 9 bases, with 15 bases left in between. The CDR3 DNA sequence: TGTGCCAGCAGCCAAGGGGTGGGCGGCATTCAGTACTTC. Its protein is CASSQGVGGIQYF.

The sample holds a few counts of this clone. This sequence joins TRBV4-3 and TRBJ1-2, with 8 bases fitting TRBD1. This CDR3 spans 15 amino acids. J gave up 2 bases and V 0 bases, and 2 bases lay outside the gene matches. Germline CDR1 reads LGHNA; CDR2 reads YSLEER. This CDR3 reads CASSQDNRGNYGYTF. The CDR3, as DNA: TGCGCCAGCAGCCAAGATAACAGGGGGAACTATGGCTACACCTTC.

This chain uses TRBV30 with TRBJ2-1; D is possibly TRBD1 (6 bases). The V end lost 0 bases, the J end lost 0 bases, and 12 bases lay between the germline ends. This CDR3 contains 16 residues. Germline V gives CDR1 GTSNPN, CDR2 SVGIG (reference sequence). CDR3 protein: CAWSVLGHPSYNEQFF. For the CDR3, the DNA is TGTGCCTGGAGTGTATTGGGACATCCCTCCTACAATGAGCAGTTCTTC.

The chain recombines TRBV9 with TRBJ1-1; D is uncertain. V was trimmed by 0 bases and J by 0 bases, leaving 6 bases between them. The CDR3 is 14 residues long. Per the germline V gene, CDR1 is SGDLS and CDR2 is YYNGEE. CDR3 loop: CASSVAHMNTEAFF. In DNA form, the CDR3 reads TGTGCCAGCAGCGTAGCCCACATGAACACTGAAGCTTTCTTT.

The chain carries TRBV4-1 and TRBJ2-4, with 7 positions matching TRBD1. Germline V gives CDR1 MGHRA, CDR2 YSYEKL. CDR3 length: 15 amino acids. V lost 4 bases to trimming and J lost 7 bases; unmatched junction nucleotides: 10. CDR3 residues: CASSRPTGLSNIQYF. The CDR3 bases are TGCGCCAGCAGCCGACCGACAGGGCTTAGCAACATTCAGTACTTC.